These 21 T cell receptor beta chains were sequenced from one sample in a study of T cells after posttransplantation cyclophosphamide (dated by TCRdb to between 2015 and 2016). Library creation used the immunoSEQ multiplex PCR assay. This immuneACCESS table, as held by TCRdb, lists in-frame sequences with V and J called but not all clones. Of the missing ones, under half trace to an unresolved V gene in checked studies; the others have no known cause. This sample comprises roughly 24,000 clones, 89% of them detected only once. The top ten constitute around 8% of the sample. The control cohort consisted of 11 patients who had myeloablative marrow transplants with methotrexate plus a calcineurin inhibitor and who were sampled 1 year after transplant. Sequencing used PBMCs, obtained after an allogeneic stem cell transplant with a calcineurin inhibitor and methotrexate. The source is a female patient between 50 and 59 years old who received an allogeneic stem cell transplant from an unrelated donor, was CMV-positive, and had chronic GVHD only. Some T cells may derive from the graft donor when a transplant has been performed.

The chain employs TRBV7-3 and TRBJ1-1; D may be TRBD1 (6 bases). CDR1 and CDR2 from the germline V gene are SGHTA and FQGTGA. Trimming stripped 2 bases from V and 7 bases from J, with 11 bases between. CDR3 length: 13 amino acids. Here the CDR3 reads CASSLGQQGEAFF. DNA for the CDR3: TGTGCCAGCAGCTTAGGACAACAGGGTGAAGCTTTCTTT.

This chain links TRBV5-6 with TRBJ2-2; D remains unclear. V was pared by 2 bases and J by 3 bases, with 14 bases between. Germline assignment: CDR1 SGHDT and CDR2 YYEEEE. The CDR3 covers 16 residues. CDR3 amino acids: CASSFDPRSDTGELFF. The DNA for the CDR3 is TGTGCCAGCAGCTTCGACCCCAGGTCGGACACCGGGGAGCTGTTTTTT.

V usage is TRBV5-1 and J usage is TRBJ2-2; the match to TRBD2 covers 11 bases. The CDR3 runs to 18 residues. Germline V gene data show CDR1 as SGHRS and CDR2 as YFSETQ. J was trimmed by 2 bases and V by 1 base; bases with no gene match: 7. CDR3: CASSLNPSGRTNTGELFF. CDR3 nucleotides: TGCGCCAGCAGCTTGAATCCTAGCGGGAGGACTAACACCGGGGAGCTGTTTTTT.

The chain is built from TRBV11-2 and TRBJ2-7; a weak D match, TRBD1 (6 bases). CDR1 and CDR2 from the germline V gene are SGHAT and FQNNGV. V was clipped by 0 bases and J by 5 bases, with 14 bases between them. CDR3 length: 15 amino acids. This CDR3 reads CASSLERSGVNEQYF. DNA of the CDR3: TGTGCCAGCAGCTTAGAGCGATCAGGGGTAAACGAGCAGTACTTC.

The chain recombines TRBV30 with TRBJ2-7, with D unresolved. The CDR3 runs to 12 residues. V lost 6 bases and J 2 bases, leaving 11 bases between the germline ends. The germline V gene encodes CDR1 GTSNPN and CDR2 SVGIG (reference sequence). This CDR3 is CACKAMPYEQYF. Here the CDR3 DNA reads TGTGCCTGTAAAGCAATGCCCTACGAGCAGTACTTC.

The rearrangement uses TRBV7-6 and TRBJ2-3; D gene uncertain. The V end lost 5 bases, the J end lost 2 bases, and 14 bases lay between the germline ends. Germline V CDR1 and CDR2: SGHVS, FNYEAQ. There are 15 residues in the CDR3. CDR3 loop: CASSPTGGSTDTQYF. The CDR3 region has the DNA TGTGCCAGCAGCCCGACTGGCGGTTCCACAGATACGCAGTATTTT.

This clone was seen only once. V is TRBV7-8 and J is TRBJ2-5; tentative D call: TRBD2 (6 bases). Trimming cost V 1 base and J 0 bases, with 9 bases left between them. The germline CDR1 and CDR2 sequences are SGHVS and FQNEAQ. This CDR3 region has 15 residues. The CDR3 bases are TGTGCCAGCAGCTTAGTTGGAGGGGACCAAGAGACCCAGTACTTC. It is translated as CASSLVGGDQETQYF.

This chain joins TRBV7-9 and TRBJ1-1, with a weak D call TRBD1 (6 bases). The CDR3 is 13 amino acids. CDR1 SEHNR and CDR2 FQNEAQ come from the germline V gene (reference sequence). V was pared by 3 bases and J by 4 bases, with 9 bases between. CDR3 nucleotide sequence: TGTGCCAGCAGCTTCCCCAGGGGCACTGAAGCTTTCTTT. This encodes CASSFPRGTEAFF. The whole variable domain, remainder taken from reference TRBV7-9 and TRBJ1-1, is DTGVSQNPRHKITKRGQNVTFRCDPISEHNRLYWYRQTLGQGPEFLTYFQNEAQLEKSRLLSDRFSAERPKGSFSTLEIQRTEQGDSAMYLCASSFPRGTEAFFGQGTRLTVV.

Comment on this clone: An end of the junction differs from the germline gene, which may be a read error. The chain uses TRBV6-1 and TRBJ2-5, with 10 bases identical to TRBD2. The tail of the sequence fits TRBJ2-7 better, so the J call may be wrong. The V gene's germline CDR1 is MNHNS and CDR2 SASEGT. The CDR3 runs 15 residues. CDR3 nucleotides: TGTGCCAGCAGCGAAGCGGGAGGGCCCTTCTACGAGCAGTACTTC. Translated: CASSEAGGPFYEQYF.

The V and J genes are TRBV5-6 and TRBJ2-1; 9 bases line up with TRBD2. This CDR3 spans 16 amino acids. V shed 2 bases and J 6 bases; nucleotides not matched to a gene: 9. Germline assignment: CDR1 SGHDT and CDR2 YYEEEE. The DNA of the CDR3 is TGTGCCAGCAGCTTACTCCGGGGGCGGGAGGGCAATGAGCAGTTCTTC. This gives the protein CASSLLRGREGNEQFF.

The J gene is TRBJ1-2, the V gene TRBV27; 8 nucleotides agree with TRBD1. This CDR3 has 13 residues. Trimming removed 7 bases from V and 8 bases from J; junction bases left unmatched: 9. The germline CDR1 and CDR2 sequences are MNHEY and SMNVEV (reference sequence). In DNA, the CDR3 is TGTGCCAGCACTGGGACAGGAACCGGAGGCTACACCTTC. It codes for CASTGTGTGGYTF.

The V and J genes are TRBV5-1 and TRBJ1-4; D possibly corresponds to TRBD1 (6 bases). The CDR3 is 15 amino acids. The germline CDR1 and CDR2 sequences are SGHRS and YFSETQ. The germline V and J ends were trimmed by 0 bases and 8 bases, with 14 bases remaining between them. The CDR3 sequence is CASSLEYRVGEKLFF. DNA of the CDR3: TGCGCCAGCAGCTTGGAGTACAGGGTGGGAGAAAAACTGTTTTTT.

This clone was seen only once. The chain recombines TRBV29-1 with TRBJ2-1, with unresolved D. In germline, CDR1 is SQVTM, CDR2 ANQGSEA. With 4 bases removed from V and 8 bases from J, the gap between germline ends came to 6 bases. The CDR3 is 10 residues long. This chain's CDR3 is CSVGVYEQFF. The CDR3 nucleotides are TGCAGCGTTGGAGTCTATGAGCAGTTCTTC.

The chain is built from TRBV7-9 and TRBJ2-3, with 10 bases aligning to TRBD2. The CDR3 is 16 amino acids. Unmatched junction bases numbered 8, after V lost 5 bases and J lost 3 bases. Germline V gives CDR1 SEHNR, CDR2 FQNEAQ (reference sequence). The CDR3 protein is CASSPGIAGGTDTQYF. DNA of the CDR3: TGTGCCAGCAGCCCCGGTATAGCGGGAGGTACAGATACGCAGTATTTT.

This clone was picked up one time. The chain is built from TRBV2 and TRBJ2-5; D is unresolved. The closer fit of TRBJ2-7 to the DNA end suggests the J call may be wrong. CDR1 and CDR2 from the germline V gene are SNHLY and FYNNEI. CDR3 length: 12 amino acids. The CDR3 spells CASSERWYEQYF. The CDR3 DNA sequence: TGTGCCAGCAGTGAACGATGGTACGAGCAGTACTTC.

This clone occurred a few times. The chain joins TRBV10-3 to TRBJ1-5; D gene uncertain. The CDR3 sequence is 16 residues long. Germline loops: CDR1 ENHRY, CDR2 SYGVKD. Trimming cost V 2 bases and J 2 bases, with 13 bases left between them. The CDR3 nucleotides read TGTGCCATCAGTGAGATGAGGGTTTCGGGCAATCAGCCCCAGCATTTT. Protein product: CAISEMRVSGNQPQHF.

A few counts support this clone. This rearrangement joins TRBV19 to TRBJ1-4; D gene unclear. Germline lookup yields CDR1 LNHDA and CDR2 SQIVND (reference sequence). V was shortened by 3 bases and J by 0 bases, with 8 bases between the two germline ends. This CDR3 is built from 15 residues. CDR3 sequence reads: CASSMQRATNEKLFF. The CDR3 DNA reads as TGTGCCAGTAGTATGCAGCGTGCAACTAATGAAAAACTGTTTTTT.

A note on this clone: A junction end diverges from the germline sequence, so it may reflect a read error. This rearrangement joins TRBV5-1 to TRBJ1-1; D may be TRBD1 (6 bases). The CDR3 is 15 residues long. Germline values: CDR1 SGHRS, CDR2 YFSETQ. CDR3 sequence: CASSGGSAQDTEAFF. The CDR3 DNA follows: TGTGCCAGCAGCGGGGGCAGCGCCCAGGACACTGAAGCTTTCTTT.

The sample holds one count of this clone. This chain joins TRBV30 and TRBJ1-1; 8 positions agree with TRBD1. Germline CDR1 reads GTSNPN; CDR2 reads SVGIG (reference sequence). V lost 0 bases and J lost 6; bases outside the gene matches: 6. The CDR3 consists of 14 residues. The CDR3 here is CAWSVPGQGSEAFF. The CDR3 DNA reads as TGTGCCTGGAGTGTACCAGGACAGGGCTCTGAAGCTTTCTTT.

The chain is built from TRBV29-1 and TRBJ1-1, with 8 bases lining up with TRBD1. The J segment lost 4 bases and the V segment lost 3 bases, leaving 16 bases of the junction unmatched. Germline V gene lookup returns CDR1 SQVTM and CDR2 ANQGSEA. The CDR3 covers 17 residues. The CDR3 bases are TGCAGCGTTGATGGGCACGACAGGGGCGCCGCTGGCACTGAAGCTTTCTTT. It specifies CSVDGHDRGAAGTEAFF. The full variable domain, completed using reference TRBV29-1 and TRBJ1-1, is SAVISQKPSRDICQRGTSLTIQCQVDSQVTMMFWYRQQPGQSLTLIATANQGSEATYESGFVIDKFPISRPNLTFSTLTVSNMSPEDSSIYLCSVDGHDRGAAGTEAFFGQGTRLTVV.

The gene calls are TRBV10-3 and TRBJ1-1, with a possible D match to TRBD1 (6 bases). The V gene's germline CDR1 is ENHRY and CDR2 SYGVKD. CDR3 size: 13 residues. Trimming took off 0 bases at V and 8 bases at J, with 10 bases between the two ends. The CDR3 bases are TGTGCCATCAGTGAGTCTGACGGGACAGAAGCTTTCTTT. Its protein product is CAISESDGTEAFF.